This T cell receptor beta chain comes out of a study of siplizumab effects on memory and regulatory T cells. On this clone itself: Its antigen is as yet unknown.

Notes on the study in general: Memory cells that were CD4+ and unstimulated gave rise to alloreactive sequences, which siplizumab significantly reduced. Apparently key alloresponse contributors, naive T cells also seemed more diverse than memory cells. The mean Treg-derived percentage of mappable alloreactive CD4+ clones was around 69% with siplizumab compared with less than 35% in controls.

The data were produced by immunoSEQ multiplex PCR, yet TCRdb's version contains in-frame clones alone and is incomplete. The sample has more than 85,000 clones; roughly 89% are singletons. CDR1 and CDR2 from the germline V gene are GTSNPN and SVGIG (reference sequence). The V gene end was trimmed by 4 bases and the J gene end by 10 bases; junction bases not matched to a gene: 12. This CDR3 is 14 amino acids long. The TCR comes from a human donor in good health. V usage is TRBV30 and J usage is TRBJ2-1; TRBD2 aligns across 8 bases. Sequencing input: CD4+ T cells sorted from blood. CDR3 protein: CAWIARPGGEEQFF. The CDR3 DNA follows: TGTGCCTGGATAGCTAGGCCGGGAGGGGAGGAGCAGTTCTTC.